This entry is about one T cell receptor (beta chain). CDR1 is GTSNPN and CDR2 is SVGIG in the germline V gene (reference sequence). V shed 2 bases and J shed 2 bases, with 13 bases lying between them. This CDR3 spans 15 amino acids. This entry comes from a study of T cell responses to AZD1222 COVID-19 vaccine. Only in-frame clones appear in the TCRdb table, and some are missing; sequencing was by immunoSEQ multiplex PCR. This table has 90,000 to 150,000 clones, about 87% appearing once. The sequencing here drew on peripheral blood, taken on day 0 of AZD1222 vaccination. The gene calls are TRBV30 and TRBJ1-3, with D uncertain. The clonotype comes from an adult in good health. The CDR3 region has the DNA TGTGCCTGGAGTCCACTCGACACTCCTGGAAACACCATATATTTT. Translation gives CAWSPLDTPGNTIYF.